This T cell receptor beta chain is from a study of blood T cell repertoires in COVID-19. Background on the study: Spain, Italy and the United States supplied samples that represented acute and convalescent COVID-19. T cells, B-cell-depleted T cells, or PBMCs supplied cDNA or gDNA.

From germline, CDR1 is SGDLS and CDR2 YYNGEE. V was clipped by 0 bases and J by 10 bases, with 15 bases between them. CDR3 length: 14 residues. This table comes from immunoSEQ multiplex PCR, and its TCRdb copy is limited to in-frame clones, with some not included. This table holds around 180,000 clones, approximately 85% found once. Sequencing was performed on peripheral blood. V is TRBV9 and J is TRBJ2-3; a possible D gene is TRBD2 (6 bases). The TCR comes from a man aged 55-75 years with acute or convalescent COVID-19. In nucleotides, the CDR3 is TGTGCCAGCAGCGTAGGCGGCGGGAATAACGCGCAGTATTTT. It is translated as CASSVGGGNNAQYF.